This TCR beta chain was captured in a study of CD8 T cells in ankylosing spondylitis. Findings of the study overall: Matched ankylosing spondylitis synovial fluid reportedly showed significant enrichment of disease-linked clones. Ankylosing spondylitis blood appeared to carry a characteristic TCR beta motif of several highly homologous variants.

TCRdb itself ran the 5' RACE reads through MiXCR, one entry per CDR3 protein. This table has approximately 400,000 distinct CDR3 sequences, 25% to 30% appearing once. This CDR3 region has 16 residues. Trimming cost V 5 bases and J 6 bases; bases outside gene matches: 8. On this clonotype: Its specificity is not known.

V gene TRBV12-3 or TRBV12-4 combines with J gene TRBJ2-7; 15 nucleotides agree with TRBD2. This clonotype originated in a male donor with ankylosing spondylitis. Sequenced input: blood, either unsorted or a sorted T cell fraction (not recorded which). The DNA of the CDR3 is TGTGCCAGCAGTCAGAGGACTAGCGGGAGGGAGGGCGAGCAGTACGTC. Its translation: CASSQRTSGREGEQYV.